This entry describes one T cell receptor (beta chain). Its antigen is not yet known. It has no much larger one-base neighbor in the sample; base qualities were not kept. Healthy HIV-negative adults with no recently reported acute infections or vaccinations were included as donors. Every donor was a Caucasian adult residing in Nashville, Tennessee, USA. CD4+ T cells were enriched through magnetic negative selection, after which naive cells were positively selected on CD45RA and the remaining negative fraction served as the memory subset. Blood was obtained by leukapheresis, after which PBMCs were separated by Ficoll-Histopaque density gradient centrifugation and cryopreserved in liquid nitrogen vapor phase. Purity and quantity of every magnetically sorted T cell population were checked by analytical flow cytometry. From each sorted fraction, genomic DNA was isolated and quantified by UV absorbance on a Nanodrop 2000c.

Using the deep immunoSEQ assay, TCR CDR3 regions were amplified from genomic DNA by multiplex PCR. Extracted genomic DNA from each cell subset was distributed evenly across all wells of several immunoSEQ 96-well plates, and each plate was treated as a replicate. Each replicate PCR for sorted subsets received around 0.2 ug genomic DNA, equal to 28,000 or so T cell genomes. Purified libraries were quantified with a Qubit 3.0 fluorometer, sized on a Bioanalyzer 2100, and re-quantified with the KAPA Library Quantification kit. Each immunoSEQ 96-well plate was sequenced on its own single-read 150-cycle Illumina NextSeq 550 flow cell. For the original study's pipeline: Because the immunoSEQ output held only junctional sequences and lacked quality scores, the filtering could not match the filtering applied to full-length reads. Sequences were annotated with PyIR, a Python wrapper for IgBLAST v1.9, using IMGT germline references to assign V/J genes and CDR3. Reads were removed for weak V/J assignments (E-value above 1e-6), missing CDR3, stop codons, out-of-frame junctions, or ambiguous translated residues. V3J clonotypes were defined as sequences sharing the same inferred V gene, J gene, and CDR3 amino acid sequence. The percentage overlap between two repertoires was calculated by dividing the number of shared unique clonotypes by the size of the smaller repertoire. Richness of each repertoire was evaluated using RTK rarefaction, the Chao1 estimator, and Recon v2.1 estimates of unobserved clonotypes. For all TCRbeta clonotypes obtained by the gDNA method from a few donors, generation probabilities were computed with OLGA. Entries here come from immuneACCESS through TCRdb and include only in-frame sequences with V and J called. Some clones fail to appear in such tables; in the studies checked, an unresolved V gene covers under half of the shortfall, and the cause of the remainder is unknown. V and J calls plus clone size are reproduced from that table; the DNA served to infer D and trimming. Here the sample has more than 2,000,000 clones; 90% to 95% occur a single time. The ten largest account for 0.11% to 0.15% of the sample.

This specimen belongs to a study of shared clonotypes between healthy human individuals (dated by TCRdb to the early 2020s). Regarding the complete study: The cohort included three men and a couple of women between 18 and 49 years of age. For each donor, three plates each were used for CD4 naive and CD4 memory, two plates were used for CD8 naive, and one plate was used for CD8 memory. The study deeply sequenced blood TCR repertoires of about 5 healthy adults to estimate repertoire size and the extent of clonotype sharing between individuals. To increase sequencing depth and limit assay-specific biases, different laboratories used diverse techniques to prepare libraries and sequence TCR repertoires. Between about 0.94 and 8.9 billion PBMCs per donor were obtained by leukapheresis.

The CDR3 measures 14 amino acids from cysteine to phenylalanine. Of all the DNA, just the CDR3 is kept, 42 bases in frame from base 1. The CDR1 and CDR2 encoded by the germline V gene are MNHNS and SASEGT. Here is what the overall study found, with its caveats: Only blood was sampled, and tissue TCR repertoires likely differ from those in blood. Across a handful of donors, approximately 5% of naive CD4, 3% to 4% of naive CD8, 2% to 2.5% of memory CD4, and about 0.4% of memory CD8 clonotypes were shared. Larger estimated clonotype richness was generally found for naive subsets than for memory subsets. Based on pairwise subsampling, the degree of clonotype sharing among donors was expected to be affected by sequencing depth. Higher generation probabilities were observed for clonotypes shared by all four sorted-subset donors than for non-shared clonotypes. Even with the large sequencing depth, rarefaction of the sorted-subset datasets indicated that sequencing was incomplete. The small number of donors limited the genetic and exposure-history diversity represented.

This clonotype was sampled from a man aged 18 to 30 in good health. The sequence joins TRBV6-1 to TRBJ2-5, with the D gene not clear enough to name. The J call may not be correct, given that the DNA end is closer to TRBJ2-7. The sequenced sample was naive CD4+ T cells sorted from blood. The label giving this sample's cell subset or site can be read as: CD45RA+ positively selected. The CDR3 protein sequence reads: CASSEARRTYEQYF. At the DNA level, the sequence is TGTGCCAGCAGTGAAGCGAGACGGACCTACGAGCAGTACTTC.